The sequence of this TCR beta chain was determined in a study of blood T cell repertoires in COVID-19. Turning to the study itself: The analysed material was cDNA or gDNA that came from T cells, B-cell-depleted T cells, or PBMCs.

Repertoires were generated with immunoSEQ multiplex PCR, while TCRdb's copy carries only in-frame clones and drops some. The table shows hundreds of thousands of clones, with more than 70% occurring only once. The CDR3 spans 15 residues. Trimming removed 0 bases from V and 1 base from J; junction bases left unmatched: 1. Per the germline V gene, CDR1 is MNHNY and CDR2 is SVGAGI (reference sequence). The sequence came from a woman in her 30s who had recovered from COVID-19. The chain has TRBV6-6 and TRBJ1-1, with 8 nucleotides matching TRBD1. The specimen sequenced was peripheral blood. The CDR3 loop reads CASSYSGQANTEAFF. CDR3 DNA: TGTGCCAGCAGTTACTCGGGACAGGCGAACACTGAAGCTTTCTTT.